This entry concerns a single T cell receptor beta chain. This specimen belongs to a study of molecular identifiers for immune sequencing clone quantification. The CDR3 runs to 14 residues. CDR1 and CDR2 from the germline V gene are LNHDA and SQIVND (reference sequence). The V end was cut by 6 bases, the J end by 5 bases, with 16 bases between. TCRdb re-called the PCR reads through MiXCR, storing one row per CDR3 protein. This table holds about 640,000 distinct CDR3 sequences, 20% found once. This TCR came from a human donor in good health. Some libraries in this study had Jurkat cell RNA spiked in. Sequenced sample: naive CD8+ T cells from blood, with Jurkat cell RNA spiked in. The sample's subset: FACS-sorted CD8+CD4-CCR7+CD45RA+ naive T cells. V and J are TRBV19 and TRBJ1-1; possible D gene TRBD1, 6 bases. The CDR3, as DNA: TGTGCCAGTAGCCAGCCGGGGGGCTTGACTGAAGCTTTCTTT. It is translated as CASSQPGGLTEAFF.